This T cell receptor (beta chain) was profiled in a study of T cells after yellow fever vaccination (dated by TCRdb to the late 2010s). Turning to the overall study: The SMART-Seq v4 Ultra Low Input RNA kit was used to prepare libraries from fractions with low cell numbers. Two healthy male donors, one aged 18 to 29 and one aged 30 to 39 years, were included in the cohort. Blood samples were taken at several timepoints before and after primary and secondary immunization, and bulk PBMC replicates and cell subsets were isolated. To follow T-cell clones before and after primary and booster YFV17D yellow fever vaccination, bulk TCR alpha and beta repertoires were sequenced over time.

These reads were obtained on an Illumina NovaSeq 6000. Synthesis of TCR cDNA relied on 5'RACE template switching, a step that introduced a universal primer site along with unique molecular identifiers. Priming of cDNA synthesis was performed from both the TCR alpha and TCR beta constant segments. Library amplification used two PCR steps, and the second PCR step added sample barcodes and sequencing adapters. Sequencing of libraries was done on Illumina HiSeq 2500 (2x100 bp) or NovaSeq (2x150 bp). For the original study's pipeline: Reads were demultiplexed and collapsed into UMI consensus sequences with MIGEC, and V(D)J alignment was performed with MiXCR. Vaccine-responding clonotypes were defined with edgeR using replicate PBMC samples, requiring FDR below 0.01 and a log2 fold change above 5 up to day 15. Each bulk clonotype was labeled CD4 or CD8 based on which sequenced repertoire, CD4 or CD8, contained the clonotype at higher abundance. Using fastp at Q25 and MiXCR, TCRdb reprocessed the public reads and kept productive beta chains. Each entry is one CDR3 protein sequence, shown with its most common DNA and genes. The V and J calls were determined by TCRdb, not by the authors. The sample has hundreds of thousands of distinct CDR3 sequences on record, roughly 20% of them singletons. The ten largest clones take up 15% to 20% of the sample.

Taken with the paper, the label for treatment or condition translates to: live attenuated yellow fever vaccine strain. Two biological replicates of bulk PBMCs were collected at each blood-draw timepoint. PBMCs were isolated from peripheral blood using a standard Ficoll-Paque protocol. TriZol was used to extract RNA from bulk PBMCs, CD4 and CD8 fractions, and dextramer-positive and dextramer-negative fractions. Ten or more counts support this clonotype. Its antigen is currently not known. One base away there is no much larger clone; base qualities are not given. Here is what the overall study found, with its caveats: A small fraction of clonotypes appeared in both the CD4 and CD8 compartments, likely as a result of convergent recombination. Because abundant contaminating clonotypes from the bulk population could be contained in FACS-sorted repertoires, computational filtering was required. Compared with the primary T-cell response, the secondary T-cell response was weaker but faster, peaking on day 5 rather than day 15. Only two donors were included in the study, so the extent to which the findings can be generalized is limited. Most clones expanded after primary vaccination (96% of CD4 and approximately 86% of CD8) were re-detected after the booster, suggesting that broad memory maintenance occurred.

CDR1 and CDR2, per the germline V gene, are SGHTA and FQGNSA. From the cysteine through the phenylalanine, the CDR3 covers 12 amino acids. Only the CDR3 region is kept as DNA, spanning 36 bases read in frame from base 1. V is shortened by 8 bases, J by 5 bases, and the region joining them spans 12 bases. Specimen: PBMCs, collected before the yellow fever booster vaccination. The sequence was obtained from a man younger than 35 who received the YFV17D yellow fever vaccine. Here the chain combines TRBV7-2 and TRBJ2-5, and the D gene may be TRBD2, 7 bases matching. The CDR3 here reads CASRGASETQYF. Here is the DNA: TGTGCCAGCCGGGGGGCCAGTGAGACCCAGTACTTC.